The rows below give T cell receptor beta chains drawn from one sample of a study of blood T cell repertoires in COVID-19. Some clones are missing from TCRdb's copy, which holds only in-frame ones; the method was immunoSEQ multiplex PCR. Here the sample spans some 230,000 clones, 80% to 85% being singletons. The sample was peripheral blood. The receptors were sampled from a woman younger than 45 who had recovered from COVID-19. Both conserved end residues are part of each CDR3. A D gene is named only where the DNA matches it firmly. Where a row states a size, it is once, few, many or the class of an expanded clone; other rows omit it.

clone size	D gene	V gene	J gene	CDR3 protein	CDR3 DNA
NA	TRBD2	TRBV27	TRBJ2-1	CASSSGGRGLAALREQFF	TGTGCCAGCAGTTCGGGGGGGCGGGGACTAGCGGCTCTAAGGGAGCAGTTCTTC
NA	NA	TRBV7-9	TRBJ2-7	CASSLGGEAYEQYF	TGTGCCAGCAGCTTAGGAGGGGAGGCCTACGAGCAGTACTTC
NA	NA	TRBV7-3	TRBJ2-5	CASSSLGAPKETQYF	TGTGCCAGCAGCTCCCTGGGGGCGCCGAAAGAGACCCAGTACTTC
NA	NA	TRBV27	TRBJ2-3	CASSLSWPNTQYF	TGTGCCAGCAGTTTAAGTTGGCCCAATACGCAGTATTTT
NA	NA	TRBV5-1	TRBJ2-2	CASSFYYQNTGELFF	TGCGCCAGCAGCTTCTACTATCAAAACACCGGGGAGCTGTTTTTT
NA	TRBD1	TRBV5-1	TRBJ1-3	CASSLRDRAPGNTIYF	TGCGCCAGCAGCTTACGGGACAGGGCTCCTGGAAACACCATATATTTT
NA	TRBD2	TRBV27	TRBJ2-3	CASSFGGTNTDTQYF	TGTGCCAGCAGTTTCGGGGGGACCAACACAGATACGCAGTATTTT
NA	TRBD1	TRBV19	TRBJ1-6	CASSSRQGSSPLHF	TGTGCCAGTAGTTCAAGACAGGGAAGTTCACCCCTCCACTTT
NA	NA	TRBV5-1	TRBJ1-1	CASSYTPPNTEAFF	TGCGCCAGCAGCTACACCCCGCCAAACACTGAAGCTTTCTTT
NA	NA	TRBV5-4	TRBJ2-5	CASSLQRQETQYF	TGTGCCAGCAGCTTACAGAGACAAGAGACCCAGTACTTC
few	NA	TRBV6-4	TRBJ1-5	CASSAGVNQPQHF	TGTGCCAGCAGTGCAGGGGTCAATCAGCCCCAGCATTTT
NA	NA	TRBV18	TRBJ1-3	CASSPAGDGNTIYF	TGTGCCAGCTCACCCGCAGGGGATGGAAACACCATATATTTT
NA	NA	TRBV19	TRBJ1-1	CASSISGNTEAFF	TGTGCCAGTAGTATTTCCGGGAACACTGAAGCTTTCTTT
NA	TRBD1	TRBV5-6	TRBJ2-7	CASSLPQGDGDEQYF	TGTGCCAGCAGCTTGCCTCAGGGGGACGGCGACGAGCAGTACTTC
NA	NA	TRBV6-5	TRBJ1-1	CASSRIENTEAFF	TGTGCCAGCAGCCGAATAGAAAACACTGAAGCTTTCTTT
NA	NA	TRBV5-1	TRBJ1-1	CASSLTVMNTEAFF	TGCGCCAGCAGCTTGACAGTAATGAACACTGAAGCTTTCTTT
NA	TRBD2	TRBV28	TRBJ2-1	CASESGGSYNEQFF	TGTGCCAGCGAAAGCGGGGGATCCTACAATGAGCAGTTCTTC
NA	TRBD1	TRBV3-1/TRBV3-2	TRBJ1-4	CASSQDLMDRGGEKLFF	TGTGCCAGCAGCCAAGATCTGATGGACAGGGGAGGAGAAAAACTGTTTTTT
NA	NA	TRBV2	TRBJ1-1	CASSDQVMDTEAFF	TGTGCCAGCAGTGATCAGGTTATGGACACTGAAGCTTTCTTT
NA	TRBD2	TRBV14	TRBJ2-7	CASSQVSGSYEQYF	TGTGCCAGCAGCCAAGTCAGCGGGAGCTACGAGCAGTACTTC
NA	TRBD2	TRBV6-5	TRBJ2-7	CASALLALASPEQYF	TGTGCCAGCGCGCTCCTTGCACTAGCGAGTCCCGAGCAGTACTTC
once	NA	TRBV5-1	TRBJ2-7	CASSLDPGVSYEQYF	TGCGCCAGCAGCCTGGACCCCGGGGTATCCTACGAGCAGTACTTC
NA	TRBD2	TRBV24-1	TRBJ2-1	CATSDSSGTSYNEQFF	TGTGCCACCAGTGATAGTAGCGGGACGTCCTACAATGAGCAGTTCTTC
few	TRBD2	TRBV7-3	TRBJ2-7	CASSRLAGGEYEQYF	TGTGCCAGCAGCCGATTAGCGGGAGGGGAGTACGAGCAGTACTTC
NA	NA	TRBV7-8	TRBJ1-5	CASSSTIQGYQPQHF	TGTGCCAGCAGCTCCACGATTCAGGGGTACCAGCCCCAGCATTTT
NA	TRBD1	TRBV7-3	TRBJ1-1	CASSSTGGNTEAFF	TGTGCCAGCAGTTCGACAGGGGGTAACACTGAAGCTTTCTTT
NA	NA	TRBV11-1	TRBJ1-1	CASSLGRGGLNTEAFF	TGTGCCAGCAGCTTAGGACGGGGGGGGCTGAACACTGAAGCTTTCTTT
NA	NA	TRBV5-1	TRBJ2-3	CASSLGRSTDTQYF	TGCGCCAGCAGCTTGGGGAGGAGCACAGATACGCAGTATTTT
NA	NA	TRBV4-1	TRBJ2-7	CASSQAPGSEQYF	TGCGCCAGCAGCCAAGCCCCCGGGTCGGAGCAGTACTTC
NA	TRBD1	TRBV30	TRBJ1-2	CAWRGGKGYGYTF	TGTGCCTGGAGAGGGGGCAAAGGCTATGGCTACACCTTC
NA	TRBD1	TRBV28	TRBJ1-2	CASSLPEGARGYTF	TGTGCCAGCAGTTTACCGGAGGGGGCGCGTGGCTACACCTTC
once	TRBD2	TRBV13	TRBJ2-6	CASSLAGQLWSGANVLTF	TGTGCCAGCAGCCTAGCGGGACAGCTTTGGTCTGGGGCCAACGTCCTGACTTTC
NA	TRBD2	TRBV9	TRBJ2-5	CASSAAGGLRETQYF	TGTGCCAGCAGTGCAGCGGGAGGGCTTCGGGAGACCCAGTACTTC
NA	NA	TRBV5-1	TRBJ2-2	CASSTGQGGRGNTGELFF	TGCGCCAGCAGCACTGGACAGGGAGGGAGAGGGAACACCGGGGAGCTGTTTTTT
NA	NA	TRBV10-1	TRBJ2-7	CASRGDNLYEQYF	TGCGCCAGCAGGGGGGACAACTTGTACGAGCAGTACTTC
few	TRBD1	TRBV28	TRBJ2-7	CASSRQGALGEQYF	TGTGCCAGCAGTCGACAGGGGGCGCTTGGCGAGCAGTACTTC